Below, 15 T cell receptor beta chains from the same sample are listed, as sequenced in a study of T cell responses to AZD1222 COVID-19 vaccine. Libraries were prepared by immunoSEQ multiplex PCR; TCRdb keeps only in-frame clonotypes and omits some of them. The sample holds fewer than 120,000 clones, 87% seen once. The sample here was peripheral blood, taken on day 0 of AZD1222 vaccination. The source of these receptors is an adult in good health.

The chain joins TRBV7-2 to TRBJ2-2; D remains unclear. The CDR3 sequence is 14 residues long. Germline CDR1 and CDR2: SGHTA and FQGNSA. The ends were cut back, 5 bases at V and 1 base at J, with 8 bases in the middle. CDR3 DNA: TGTGCCAGCAGCGCGACCGTGAACACCGGGGAGCTGTTTTTT. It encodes CASSATVNTGELFF.

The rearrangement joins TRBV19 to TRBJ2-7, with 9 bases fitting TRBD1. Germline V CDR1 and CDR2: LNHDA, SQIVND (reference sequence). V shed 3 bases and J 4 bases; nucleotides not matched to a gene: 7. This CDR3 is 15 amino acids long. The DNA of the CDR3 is TGTGCCAGTAGTATTTCGCGGACAGGGGTATACGAGCAGTACTTC. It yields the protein CASSISRTGVYEQYF.

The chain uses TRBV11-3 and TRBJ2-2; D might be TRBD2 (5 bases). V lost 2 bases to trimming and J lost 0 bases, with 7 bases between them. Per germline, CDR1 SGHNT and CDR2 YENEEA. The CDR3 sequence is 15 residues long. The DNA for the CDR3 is TGTGCCAGCAGCTTATCCGGGACGAACACCGGGGAGCTGTTTTTT. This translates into CASSLSGTNTGELFF.

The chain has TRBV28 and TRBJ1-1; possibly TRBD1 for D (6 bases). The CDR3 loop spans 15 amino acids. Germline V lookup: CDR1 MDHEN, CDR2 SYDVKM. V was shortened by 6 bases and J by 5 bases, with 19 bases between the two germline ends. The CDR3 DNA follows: TGTGCCAGCAGAACCCTAAAGGCGGGGACAACTGAAGCTTTCTTT. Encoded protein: CASRTLKAGTTEAFF.

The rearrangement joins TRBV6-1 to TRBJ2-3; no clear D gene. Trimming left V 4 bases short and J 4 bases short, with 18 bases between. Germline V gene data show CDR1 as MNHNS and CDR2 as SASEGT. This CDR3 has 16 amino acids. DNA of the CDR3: TGTGCCAGCAGTGCCGGCCGAACCGCAGTGTCAGATACGCAGTATTTT. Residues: CASSAGRTAVSDTQYF.

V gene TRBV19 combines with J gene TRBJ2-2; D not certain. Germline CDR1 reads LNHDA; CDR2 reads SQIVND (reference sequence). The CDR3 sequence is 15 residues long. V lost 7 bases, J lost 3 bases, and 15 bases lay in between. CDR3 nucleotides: TGTGCCAGTATATTGGGCCCTAGGGACACCGGGGAGCTGTTTTTT. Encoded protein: CASILGPRDTGELFF.

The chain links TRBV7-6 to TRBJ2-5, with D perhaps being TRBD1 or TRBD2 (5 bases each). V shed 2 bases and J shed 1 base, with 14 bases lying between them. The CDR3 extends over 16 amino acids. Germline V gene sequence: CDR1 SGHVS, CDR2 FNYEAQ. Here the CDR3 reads CASSLRPRDGQETQYF. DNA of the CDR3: TGTGCCAGCAGCTTAAGACCCCGGGACGGCCAAGAGACCCAGTACTTC.

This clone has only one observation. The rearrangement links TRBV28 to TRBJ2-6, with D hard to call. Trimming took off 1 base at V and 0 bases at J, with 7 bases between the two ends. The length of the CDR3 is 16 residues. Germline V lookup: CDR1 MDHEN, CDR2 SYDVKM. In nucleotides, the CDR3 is TGTGCCAGCAGTTTATATCGCCCCTCTGGGGCCAACGTCCTGACTTTC. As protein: CASSLYRPSGANVLTF.

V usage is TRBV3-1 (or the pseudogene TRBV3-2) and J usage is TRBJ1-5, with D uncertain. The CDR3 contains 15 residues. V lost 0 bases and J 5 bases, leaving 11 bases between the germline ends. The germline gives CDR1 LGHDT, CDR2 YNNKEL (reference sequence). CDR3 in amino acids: CASSQDWSGDQPQHF. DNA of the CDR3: TGTGCCAGCAGCCAAGATTGGAGTGGTGATCAGCCCCAGCATTTT.

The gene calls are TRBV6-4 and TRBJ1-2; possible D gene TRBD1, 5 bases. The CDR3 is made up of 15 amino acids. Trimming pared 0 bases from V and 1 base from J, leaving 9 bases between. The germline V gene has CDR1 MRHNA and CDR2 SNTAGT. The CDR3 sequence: CASSDSGTVNYGYTF. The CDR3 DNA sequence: TGTGCCAGCAGTGACTCCGGGACGGTTAACTATGGCTACACCTTC.

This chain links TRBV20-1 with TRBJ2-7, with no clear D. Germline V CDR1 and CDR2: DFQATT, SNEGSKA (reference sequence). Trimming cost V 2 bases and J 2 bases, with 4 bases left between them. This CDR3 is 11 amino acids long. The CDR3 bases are TGCAGTGCTAGAACAGCCTACGAGCAGTACTTC. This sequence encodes CSARTAYEQYF.

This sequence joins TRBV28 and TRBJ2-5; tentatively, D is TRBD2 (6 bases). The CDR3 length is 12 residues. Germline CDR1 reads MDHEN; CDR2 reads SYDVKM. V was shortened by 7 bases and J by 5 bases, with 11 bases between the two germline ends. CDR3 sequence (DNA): TGTGCCAGCACCACGGGGGAGGAGACCCAGTACTTC. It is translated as CASTTGEETQYF.

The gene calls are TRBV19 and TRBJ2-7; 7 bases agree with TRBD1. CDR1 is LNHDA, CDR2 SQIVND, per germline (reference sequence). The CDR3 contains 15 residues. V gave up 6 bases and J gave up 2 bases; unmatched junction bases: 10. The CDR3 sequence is CASSLNRQGAYEQYF. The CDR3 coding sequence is TGTGCCAGTAGCTTAAATCGACAGGGAGCCTACGAGCAGTACTTC.

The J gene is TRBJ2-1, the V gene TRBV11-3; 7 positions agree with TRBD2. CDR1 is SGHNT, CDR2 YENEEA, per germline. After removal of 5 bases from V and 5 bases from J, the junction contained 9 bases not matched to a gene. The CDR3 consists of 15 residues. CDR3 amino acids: CASSQETSFNNEQFF. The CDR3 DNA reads TGTGCCAGCAGCCAGGAGACTAGCTTCAACAATGAGCAGTTCTTC.

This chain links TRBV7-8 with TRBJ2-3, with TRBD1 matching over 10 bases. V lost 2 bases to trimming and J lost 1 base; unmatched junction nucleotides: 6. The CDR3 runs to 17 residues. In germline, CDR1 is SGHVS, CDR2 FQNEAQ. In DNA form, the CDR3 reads TGTGCCAGCAGCTTAAATGTCGGGACAGGGGGCACAGATACGCAGTATTTT. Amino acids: CASSLNVGTGGTDTQYF. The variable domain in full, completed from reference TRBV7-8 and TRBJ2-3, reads GAGVSQSPRYKVAKRGQDVALRCDPISGHVSLFWYQQALGQGPEFLTYFQNEAQLDKSGLPSDRFFAERPEGSVSTLKIQRTQQEDSAVYLCASSLNVGTGGTDTQYFGPGTRLTVL.